The T cell receptor beta chain under discussion was sequenced for a study of T cells after yellow fever vaccination. The 5'RACE template-switching step produced TCR cDNA and added a universal primer site and UMIs. MiXCR was run by TCRdb on the 5' RACE reads, yielding one entry per CDR3 protein. Of some 150,000 distinct CDR3 sequences in the sample, around 10% were seen once. Study-level points and caveats: Abundant bulk-derived clonotypes could contaminate FACS-sorted repertoires.

As regards this clonotype: The antigen remains undetermined.

The CDR3 is 17 amino acids. The V and J ends lost 1 base and 0 bases respectively, with 15 bases between them. CDR1 is MGHRA and CDR2 is YSYEKL in the germline V gene. V usage is TRBV4-1 and J usage is TRBJ1-1; D is perhaps TRBD1 (6 bases). The specimen was CD8+ T cells sorted from PBMCs, collected 15 days after the yellow fever booster vaccination. This TCR was sampled from a man aged 18 to 29 who received the YFV17D yellow fever vaccine. The chain's CDR3 is CASSQANAGQMNTEAFF. In DNA form, the CDR3 reads TGCGCCAGCAGCCAAGCGAATGCCGGACAGATGAACACTGAAGCTTTCTTT.